These T cell receptor beta chains were read from a single sample in a study of T cell changes during pregnancy in multiple sclerosis. TCRdb's table, derived via immunoSEQ multiplex PCR, lists solely in-frame clones and lacks some. There are tens of thousands of clones in the sample; approximately 90% occur only once, and about 0.52% lies in the top ten. The material was CD4+ T cells from peripheral blood mononuclear cells, obtained in the second trimester of pregnancy. The receptors originated from a female donor with multiple sclerosis, enrolled in a pregnancy study. CDR3s include the opening cysteine and the closing phenylalanine or tryptophan. Fields, in order: clone size, D gene, V gene, J gene, CDR3 DNA, CDR3 protein. A D gene is named only where the DNA matches it firmly. The size field is filled for only some rows; it gives once, few, many or a size class.

>NA|TRBD1|TRBV7-3|TRBJ2-7
TGTGCCAGCAGCTTAGGGACAGGGTCCAACGAGCAGTACTTC
CASSLGTGSNEQYF
>NA|TRBD2|TRBV5-4|TRBJ2-2
TGTGCCAGCAGCTTGGGGGGACTAGCGGGAACCGGGGAGCTGTTTTTT
CASSLGGLAGTGELFF
>NA|TRBD2|TRBV5-1|TRBJ2-5
TGCGCCAGCAGCCGTACACTAGCGGGGGGGGAGGAGACCCAGTACTTC
CASSRTLAGGEETQYF
>NA|NA|TRBV2|TRBJ2-2
TGTGCCAGCAGCCGGGCGGGGCGGGGCACCGGGGAGCTGTTTTTT
CASSRAGRGTGELFF
>NA|NA|TRBV6-6|TRBJ2-7
TGTGCCAGCAGTTTCAGGGCCCACGAGCAGTACTTC
CASSFRAHEQYF
>NA|NA|TRBV7-2|TRBJ2-3
TGTGCCAGCAGCCCACGACCCGAGGGGCAGTATTTT
CASSPRPEGQYF
>NA|NA|TRBV28|TRBJ2-1
TGTGCCAGCAGTTACCGGGACTTTTACAATGAGCAGTTCTTC
CASSYRDFYNEQFF
>NA|TRBD2|TRBV11-2|TRBJ2-2
TGTGCCAGCAGCTTTCCGGGGGGCACCGGGGAGCTGTTTTTT
CASSFPGGTGELFF
>once|NA|TRBV20-1|TRBJ2-1
TGCAGTGCTAGAGAACCGGTAGAGCAGTTCTTC
CSAREPVEQFF
>few|TRBD2|TRBV4-2|TRBJ2-6
TGTGCCAGCAGCCAAGTAATGGTAGCGGGTCCCTCTGGGGCCAACGTCCTGACTTTC
CASSQVMVAGPSGANVLTF
>NA|NA|TRBV19|TRBJ2-2
TGTGCCAGTAGTCGCACGGAGTTCGCGAACACCGGGGAGCTGTTTTTT
CASSRTEFANTGELFF
>few|NA|TRBV28|TRBJ1-2
TGTGCCAGCAGTTCAGGGAGGAGCCAACCCTATGGCTACACCTTC
CASSSGRSQPYGYTF
>NA|NA|TRBV4-1|TRBJ2-2
TGCGCCAGCTCTAAGGAGGGGGGGAGTGATACCGGGGAGCTGTTTTTT
CASSKEGGSDTGELFF
>NA|NA|TRBV14|TRBJ1-1
TGTGCCAGCAGCCAGCGGAAGGGGATTCTGAACACTGAAGCTTTCTTT
CASSQRKGILNTEAFF
>NA|NA|TRBV7-6|TRBJ2-7
TGTGCCAGCAGCTCACAGGCTTTCTCCTACGAGCAGTACTTC
CASSSQAFSYEQYF
>NA|NA|TRBV6-5|TRBJ1-2
TGTGCCAGCAGTTCCACAGGGTCTACCTATGGCTACACCTTC
CASSSTGSTYGYTF
>NA|NA|TRBV19|TRBJ1-1
TGTGCCAGTAGTATACGTGATGGGCGCATGAACACTGAAGCTTTCTTT
CASSIRDGRMNTEAFF
>NA|NA|TRBV1|TRBJ2-1
TGCACCAGCAGCCAAGCCCTTAATTTCGTTGAGCAGTTCTTC
CTSSQALNFVEQFF
>NA|NA|TRBV11-2|TRBJ1-1
TGTGCCAGCAGCTTAGGTCAGGGAAACACTGAAGCTTTCTTT
CASSLGQGNTEAFF
>few|NA|TRBV9|TRBJ2-7
TGTGCCAGCAGCGTAGACTCCAGGTCCTACGAGCAGTACTTC
CASSVDSRSYEQYF
>NA|TRBD1|TRBV11-2|TRBJ2-7
TGTGCCAGCAGCGAGTGGGGGACAGGGTCCTACGAGCAGTACTTC
CASSEWGTGSYEQYF
>NA|NA|TRBV7-9|TRBJ2-1
TGTGCCAGCAGCTTAAGTGGTACTAGCTCCTACAATGAGCAGTTCTTC
CASSLSGTSSYNEQFF
>NA|NA|TRBV4-2|TRBJ2-5
TGTGCCAGCAGCCAAGATAGTTCAGGGACTCCGCCCCAGTACTTC
CASSQDSSGTPPQYF